Listed below are T cell receptor beta chains from one sample, sequenced in a study of a mutant IDH1 vaccine in newly diagnosed glioma. These receptors' antigens are unknown. The table came from immunoSEQ multiplex PCR; TCRdb's copy has only in-frame clones and leaves some out. The table has tens of thousands of clones, 89% seen once; the top ten hold roughly 0.78%. The sequences come from PBMCs, collected from a glioma patient whose treatment included an IDH1 peptide vaccine. The receptors stem from a woman between 45 and 60 years old with glioma. The CDR3 runs from the conserved cysteine through the conserved F or W. The order of the fields is V gene, J gene, CDR3 protein.

>TRBV7-9|TRBJ2-5
CASSPPWGSETQYF
>TRBV9|TRBJ2-2
CASSDDRKGDTGELFF
>TRBV30|TRBJ2-7
CAWNTGVSFTSSYEQYF
>TRBV7-6|TRBJ2-1
CASSQLAGGPPHNEQFF
>TRBV2|TRBJ1-3
CASSEYRGRTGNTIYF
>TRBV10-1|TRBJ1-2
CASSESPLYGYTF
>TRBV2|TRBJ2-5
CARPTGEETQYF
>TRBV4-1|TRBJ1-5
CASSQGSRDGNQPQHF
>TRBV7-2|TRBJ2-1
CASSLEGTSGYNEQFF
>TRBV30|TRBJ2-5
CAWSVAQETQYF
>TRBV19|TRBJ2-1
CASSIWLAGVLSSYNEQFF
>TRBV6-5|TRBJ1-1
CASSYGSTTGTEAFF
>TRBV27|TRBJ2-7
CASSSGLAGGPGLEQYF
>TRBV5-4|TRBJ1-2
CASSLGGQPNYGYTF
>TRBV27|TRBJ1-2
CASSLSRQGPPDGYTF
>TRBV4-1|TRBJ1-1
CASSQGPGATEAFF
>TRBV19|TRBJ2-7
CASSTSSGRGDYEQYF
>TRBV27|TRBJ1-2
CASSPRKLSYGYTF
>TRBV12-5|TRBJ2-4
CASGFRRLGKNIQYF
>TRBV7-9|TRBJ1-6
CASSPGQGFNSPLHF
>TRBV11-2|TRBJ1-3
CASSPNTNTIYF
>TRBV10-3|TRBJ2-3
CAIRGGSTDTQYF